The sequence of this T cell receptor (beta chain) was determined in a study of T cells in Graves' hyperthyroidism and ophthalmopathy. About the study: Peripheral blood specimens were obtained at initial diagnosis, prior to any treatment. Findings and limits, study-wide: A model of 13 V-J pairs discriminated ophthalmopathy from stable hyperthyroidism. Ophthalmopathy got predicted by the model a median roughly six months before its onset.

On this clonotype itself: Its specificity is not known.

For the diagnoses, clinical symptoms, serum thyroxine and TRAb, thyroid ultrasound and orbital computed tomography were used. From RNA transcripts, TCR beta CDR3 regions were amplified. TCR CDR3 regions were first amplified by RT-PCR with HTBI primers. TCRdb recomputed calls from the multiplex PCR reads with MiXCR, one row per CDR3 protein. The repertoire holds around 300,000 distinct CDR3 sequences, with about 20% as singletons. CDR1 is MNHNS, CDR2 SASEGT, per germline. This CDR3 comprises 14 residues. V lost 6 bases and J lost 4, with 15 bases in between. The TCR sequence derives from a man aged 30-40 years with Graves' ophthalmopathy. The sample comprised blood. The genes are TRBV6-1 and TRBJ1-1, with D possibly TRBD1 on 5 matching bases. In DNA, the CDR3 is TGTGCCAGCAGCGAACTCAGGGCGGGCACTGAAGCTTTCTTT. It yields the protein CASSELRAGTEAFF.